The 26 T cell receptor beta chains below come from one sample, sequenced in a study of shared clonotypes between healthy human individuals. Sequenced by immunoSEQ multiplex PCR; TCRdb stores in-frame clones only, minus some. Among 2 million to 2.5 million clones, roughly 92% were seen once, and the ten largest hold 0.37%. The sequenced material came from naive CD4+ T cells from PBMCs. Subset of the sample: CD45RA+ positively selected. The receptors were sampled from a man younger than 35 in good health. Some clones in this sample may be carry-over from other donors' samples.

V and J are TRBV28 and TRBJ2-5, with TRBD1 matching over 7 bases. The CDR3 is 14 amino acids. Germline V gives CDR1 MDHEN, CDR2 SYDVKM. The junction had 9 bases not matched to a gene; V was cut back by 7 bases and J by 4 bases. The chain's CDR3 is CASTSYRGRETQYF. The CDR3 DNA reads TGTGCCAGCACCAGTTACAGGGGCCGAGAGACCCAGTACTTC.

Notes on this clone: The same CDR3 arises from other DNA sequences in this sample as well. This rearrangement joins TRBV18 to TRBJ1-2, with 8 bases that match TRBD1. Germline loops: CDR1 KGHSH, CDR2 LQKENI. The CDR3 extends over 14 amino acids. The trim removed 4 bases at V and 3 bases at J, leaving 4 bases unmatched. CDR3 in amino acids: CASSRQGADYGYTF. The CDR3 coding sequence is TGTGCCAGCTCACGTCAGGGGGCCGACTATGGCTACACCTTC.

V is TRBV7-2 and J is TRBJ2-7; TRBD2 might be the D (5 bases). V lost 5 bases, J lost 7 bases, and 24 bases lay in between. The CDR3 loop spans 16 amino acids. Germline CDR1 reads SGHTA; CDR2 reads FQGNSA. Written as DNA, the CDR3 is TGTGCCAGCAGCCCAAGACTAACCCTGGGCCCAGGAGAGCAGTACTTC. The encoded protein is CASSPRLTLGPGEQYF.

The rearrangement uses TRBV5-1 and TRBJ1-4; 8 positions match TRBD1. This CDR3 spans 15 amino acids. Looked up from germline, CDR1 is SGHRS and CDR2 is YFSETQ. The junction had 10 bases not matched to a gene; V was cut back by 4 bases and J by 8 bases. The CDR3 sequence: CASSGTGTGPEKLFF. The DNA of the CDR3 is TGCGCCAGCAGCGGCACCGGGACAGGCCCCGAAAAACTGTTTTTT. Full variable domain (missing parts from reference TRBV5-1 and TRBJ1-4): KAGVTQTPRYLIKTRGQQVTLSCSPISGHRSVSWYQQTPGQGLQFLFEYFSETQRNKGNFPGRFSGRQFSNSRSEMNVSTLELGDSALYLCASSGTGTGPEKLFFGSGTQLSVL.

The rearrangement links TRBV7-9 to TRBJ1-2; D may be TRBD1 (5 bases). V gave up 5 bases and J gave up 7 bases, with 14 bases separating them. This CDR3 spans 13 amino acids. Germline CDR1 SEHNR, CDR2 FQNEAQ (reference sequence). In DNA, the CDR3 is TGTGCCAGCAGCATAGACGGGGGTTCTGGCTACACCTTC. It codes for CASSIDGGSGYTF.

The chain recombines TRBV4-1 with TRBJ2-5, with unresolved D. The V end was cut by 1 base, the J end by 5 bases, with 11 bases between. The CDR3 is 14 amino acids. The germline V gene has CDR1 MGHRA and CDR2 YSYEKL. In DNA, the CDR3 is TGCGCCAGCAGCCAAGGTGGGGTCCGGGAGACCCAGTACTTC. Protein sequence: CASSQGGVRETQYF.

The chain uses TRBV7-9 and TRBJ2-3; 8 bases align to TRBD2. The germline V gene encodes CDR1 SEHNR and CDR2 FQNEAQ (reference sequence). J lost 4 bases, V lost 2 bases, and 8 bases had no gene match. The CDR3 has 16 amino acids. CDR3 loop: CASSLYPGLGPDTQYF. The DNA of the CDR3 is TGTGCCAGCAGCTTATATCCGGGACTAGGTCCAGATACGCAGTATTTT.

The V gene is TRBV7-8, the J gene TRBJ1-1; D gene ambiguous. The CDR3 has 16 amino acids. Germline V gene data show CDR1 as SGHVS and CDR2 as FQNEAQ. V lost 5 bases to trimming and J lost 0 bases, with 16 bases between them. Here the CDR3 reads CASSAATWQMNTEAFF. The CDR3 DNA follows: TGTGCCAGCAGCGCCGCTACGTGGCAGATGAACACTGAAGCTTTCTTT.

The chain is built from TRBV19 and TRBJ2-7; 9 nucleotides agree with TRBD1. The CDR3 runs to 15 residues. V lost 1 base to trimming and J lost 2 bases; unmatched junction nucleotides: 3. Germline loops: CDR1 LNHDA, CDR2 SQIVND (reference sequence). CDR3 DNA sequence: TGTGCCAGTAGTATAGTTGGGACAGGGCCCTACGAGCAGTACTTC. Its translation: CASSIVGTGPYEQYF.

The V gene is TRBV4-3, the J gene TRBJ2-3, with 11 bases identical to TRBD2. V shed 0 bases and J 6 bases; nucleotides not matched to a gene: 11. CDR3 length equals 18 residues. Germline CDR1 reads LGHNA; CDR2 reads YSLEER. The CDR3 coding sequence is TGCGCCAGCAGCCAAGATGGAGGTCTAGCGGGGGGCTCGGATACGCAGTATTTT. Translation gives CASSQDGGLAGGSDTQYF.

This clone was recorded once. This rearrangement joins TRBV29-1 to TRBJ1-1; D is ambiguous. This CDR3 has 14 residues. The germline CDR1 and CDR2 sequences are SQVTM and ANQGSEA. V was cut by 7 bases and J by 0 bases, with 15 bases left in between. CDR3 residues: CSAAVGAVNTEAFF. The CDR3 coding sequence is TGCAGCGCAGCGGTGGGAGCAGTGAACACTGAAGCTTTCTTT. Complete variable domain (other parts from reference TRBV29-1 and TRBJ1-1): SAVISQKPSRDICQRGTSLTIQCQVDSQVTMMFWYRQQPGQSLTLIATANQGSEATYESGFVIDKFPISRPNLTFSTLTVSNMSPEDSSIYLCSAAVGAVNTEAFFGQGTRLTVV.

This chain uses TRBV4-2 with TRBJ2-1; 8 nucleotides match TRBD1. Germline V gives CDR1 LGHNA, CDR2 YNFKEQ. J was trimmed by 5 bases and V by 2 bases; bases with no gene match: 11. The CDR3 has 17 amino acids. The DNA of the CDR3 is TGTGCCAGCAGCCAATTCAACCGGGACAGGAGAAACAATGAGCAGTTCTTC. It translates to CASSQFNRDRRNNEQFF.

The genes are TRBV18 and TRBJ1-3; 8 nucleotides match TRBD1. Germline assignment: CDR1 KGHSH and CDR2 LQKENI. The V segment lost 6 bases and the J segment 2 bases; nucleotides outside the gene matches: 6. The CDR3 has 15 amino acids. The CDR3 is CASSRGQGPGNTIYF. In DNA form, the CDR3 reads TGTGCCAGCTCGCGTGGACAGGGACCTGGAAACACCATATATTTT. The variable domain in full, with the rest retrieved from reference TRBV18 and TRBJ1-3, is NAGVMQNPRHLVRRRGQEARLRCSPMKGHSHVYWYRQLPEEGLKFMVYLQKENIIDESGMPKERFSAEFPKEGPSILRIQQVVRGDSAAYFCASSRGQGPGNTIYFGEGSWLTVV.

The V and J genes are TRBV9 and TRBJ2-7; D may be TRBD1 or TRBD2 (5 bases each). Trimming took off 0 bases at V and 3 bases at J, with 16 bases between the two ends. The CDR3 runs to 16 residues. Germline CDR1 is SGDLS and CDR2 is YYNGEE. The CDR3, as DNA: TGTGCCAGCAGCGTAGGGGCACCCGGGGCTTACTACGAGCAGTACTTC. Its translation: CASSVGAPGAYYEQYF. The full variable domain, completed using reference TRBV9 and TRBJ2-7, is DSGVTQTPKHLITATGQRVTLRCSPRSGDLSVYWYQQSLDQGLQFLIQYYNGEERAKGNILERFSAQQFPDLHSELNLSSLELGDSALYFCASSVGAPGAYYEQYFGPGTRLTVT.

This chain uses TRBV5-1 with TRBJ1-4; D remains ambiguous. Between the trimmed V and J ends, which lost 5 bases and 4 bases, there was a span of 9 bases. Germline-derived CDR1 and CDR2 are SGHRS and YFSETQ. This CDR3 has 13 amino acids. For the CDR3, the DNA is TGCGCCAGCAGTTTCGATGTTAATGAAAAACTGTTTTTT. Translation: CASSFDVNEKLFF.

This chain links TRBV28 with TRBJ2-3; no clear D gene. Germline-derived CDR1 and CDR2 are MDHEN and SYDVKM. The CDR3 is 12 residues long. Trimming took off 6 bases at V and 6 bases at J, with 10 bases between the two ends. The CDR3 DNA is TGTGCCAGCAGCTCTGATATGGATACGCAGTATTTT. This encodes CASSSDMDTQYF.

The chain uses TRBV9 and TRBJ2-7, with D possibly matching TRBD2 (6 bases). The germline V and J ends were trimmed by 0 bases and 8 bases, with 9 bases remaining between them. Germline V gives CDR1 SGDLS, CDR2 YYNGEE. The CDR3 is 12 residues long. In DNA form, the CDR3 reads TGTGCCAGCAGCGTAGATCGGGGGAAGCAGTACTTC. The encoded protein is CASSVDRGKQYF.

A remark on this clone: This sample includes further DNA sequences coding for the same CDR3. The chain is built from TRBV4-1 and TRBJ1-2, with a possible D match to TRBD1 (6 bases). Germline V gene lookup returns CDR1 MGHRA and CDR2 YSYEKL. CDR3 length equals 14 residues. The V end lost 1 base, the J end lost 5 bases, and 11 bases lay between the germline ends. The CDR3 bases are TGCGCCAGCAGCCAAGGAACGGGGGCTTATGGCTACACCTTC. Protein sequence: CASSQGTGAYGYTF.

This clone was seen more than once but under ten times. The chain recombines TRBV19 with TRBJ1-5; TRBD1 is a possible D gene (5 bases). Trimming took 3 bases from V and 2 from J, leaving 11 bases between them. The CDR3 is 15 residues long. Germline V gives CDR1 LNHDA, CDR2 SQIVND (reference sequence). The CDR3 reads CASSMGGDGNQPQHF. The CDR3 DNA is TGTGCCAGTAGTATGGGGGGGGACGGCAATCAGCCCCAGCATTTT.

The rearrangement uses TRBV19 and TRBJ2-2, with 10 bases identical to TRBD2. Germline V gives CDR1 LNHDA, CDR2 SQIVND (reference sequence). CDR3 length equals 15 residues. V trimming: 3 bases; J trimming: 8 bases; junction bases outside the gene matches: 6. In DNA, the CDR3 is TGTGCCAGTAGTATGGCACTAGCGGGACCAGGGGAGCTGTTTTTT. It encodes CASSMALAGPGELFF.

The V and J genes are TRBV15 and TRBJ1-3; D not resolved. CDR1 and CDR2 (germline): LNHNV, YYDKDF (reference sequence). The V and J ends lost 1 base and 0 bases respectively, with 7 bases between them. The CDR3 totals 15 residues. The CDR3 loop reads CATSRGADSGNTIYF. The CDR3, as DNA: TGTGCCACCAGCAGAGGGGCAGACTCTGGAAACACCATATATTTT.

This clone was picked up one time. As DNA, the CDR3 is TGTGCCAGCAGCTTAGACTGGTCGGGAGATAATGAGCAGTTCTTC. The encoded protein is CASSLDWSGDNEQFF. The chain joins TRBV11-2 to TRBJ2-1; possibly TRBD2 for D (6 bases). V gave up 0 bases and J gave up 7 bases, with 13 bases separating them. Germline CDR1 and CDR2: SGHAT and FQNNGV. The CDR3 spans 15 residues.

The chain joins TRBV27 to TRBJ1-1; TRBD1 aligns across 9 bases. V dropped 7 bases and J dropped 3; count of bases not matched to a gene: 6. Germline V lookup: CDR1 MNHEY, CDR2 SMNVEV (reference sequence). The CDR3 contains 14 residues. CDR3 region: CASKRQGVHTEAFF. The CDR3 DNA sequence: TGTGCCAGCAAACGACAGGGGGTTCACACTGAAGCTTTCTTT.

In its sample, this clone was seen once. The rearrangement uses TRBV5-1 and TRBJ2-7; no reliable D call. Between the trimmed V and J ends, which lost 0 bases and 0 bases, there was a span of 10 bases. CDR1 is SGHRS and CDR2 is YFSETQ in the germline V gene. This CDR3 has 15 residues. As DNA, the CDR3 is TGCGCCAGCAGCTTGGCGGAGCCGGGCTCCTACGAGCAGTACTTC. Protein product: CASSLAEPGSYEQYF.

The genes are TRBV19 and TRBJ2-7; the D call may be TRBD1 or TRBD2 (5 bases each). Germline loops: CDR1 LNHDA, CDR2 SQIVND (reference sequence). This CDR3 region has 17 residues. Trimming stripped 6 bases from V and 6 bases from J, with 27 bases between. CDR3 coding DNA: TGTGCCAGTAGCCCATACACCAGGGTCTTAGGGAGAAGCGAGCAGTACTTC. It translates to CASSPYTRVLGRSEQYF.

The rearrangement links TRBV30 to TRBJ2-1, with 14 bases lining up with TRBD2. The CDR3 spans 18 residues. With V trimmed by 0 bases and J by 6 bases, 10 bases remained unmatched. CDR1 and CDR2 (germline): GTSNPN, SVGIG (reference sequence). The CDR3 DNA follows: TGTGCCTGGAGTGTACTATACGGGACTAGCGGGAGCGGCAATGAGCAGTTCTTC. This translates into CAWSVLYGTSGSGNEQFF.